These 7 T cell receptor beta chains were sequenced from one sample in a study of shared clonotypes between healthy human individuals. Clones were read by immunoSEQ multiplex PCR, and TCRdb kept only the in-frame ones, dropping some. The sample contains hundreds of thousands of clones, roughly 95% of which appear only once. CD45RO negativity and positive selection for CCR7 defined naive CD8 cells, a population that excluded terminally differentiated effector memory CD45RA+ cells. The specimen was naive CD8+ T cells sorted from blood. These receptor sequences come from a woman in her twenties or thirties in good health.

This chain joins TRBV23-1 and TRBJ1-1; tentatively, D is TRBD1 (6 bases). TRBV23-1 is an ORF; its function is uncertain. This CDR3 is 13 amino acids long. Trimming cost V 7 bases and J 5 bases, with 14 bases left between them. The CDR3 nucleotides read TGCGCCAGCATTAGCAGGGGAAGGACTGAAGCTTTCTTT. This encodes CASISRGRTEAFF.

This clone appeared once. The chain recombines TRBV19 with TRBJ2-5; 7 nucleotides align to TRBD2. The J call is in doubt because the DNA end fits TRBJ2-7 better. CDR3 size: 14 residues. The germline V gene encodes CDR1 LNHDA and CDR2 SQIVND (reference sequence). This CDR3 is CASSMGGSAYEQYF. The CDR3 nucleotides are TGTGCCAGTAGTATGGGCGGGAGTGCGTACGAGCAGTACTTC.

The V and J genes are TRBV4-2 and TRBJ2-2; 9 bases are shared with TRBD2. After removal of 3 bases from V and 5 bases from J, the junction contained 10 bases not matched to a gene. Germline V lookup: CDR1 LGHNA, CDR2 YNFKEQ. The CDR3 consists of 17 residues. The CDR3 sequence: CASSHKTGLAITGELFF. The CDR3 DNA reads TGTGCCAGCAGCCACAAAACCGGACTAGCGATAACCGGGGAGCTGTTTTTT.

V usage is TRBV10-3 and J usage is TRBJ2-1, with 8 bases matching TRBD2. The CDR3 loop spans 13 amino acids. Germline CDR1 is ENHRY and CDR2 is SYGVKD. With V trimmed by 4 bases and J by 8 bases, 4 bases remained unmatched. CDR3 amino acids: CAISAGLVDEQFF. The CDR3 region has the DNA TGTGCCATCAGTGCGGGACTAGTAGATGAGCAGTTCTTC.

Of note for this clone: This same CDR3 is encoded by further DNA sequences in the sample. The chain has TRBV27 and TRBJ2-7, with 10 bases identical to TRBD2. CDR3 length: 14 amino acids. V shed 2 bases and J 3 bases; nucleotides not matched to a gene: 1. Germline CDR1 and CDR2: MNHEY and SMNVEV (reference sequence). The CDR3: CASSLTSGIYEQYF. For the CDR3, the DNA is TGTGCCAGCAGTTTAACTAGCGGGATCTACGAGCAGTACTTC.

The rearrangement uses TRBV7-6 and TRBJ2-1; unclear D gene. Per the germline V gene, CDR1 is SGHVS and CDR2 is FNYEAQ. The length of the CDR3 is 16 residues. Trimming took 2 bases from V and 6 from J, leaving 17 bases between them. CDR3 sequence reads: CASSLTLSPYFNEQFF. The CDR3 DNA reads TGTGCCAGCAGCTTAACCCTAAGCCCCTATTTCAATGAGCAGTTCTTC.

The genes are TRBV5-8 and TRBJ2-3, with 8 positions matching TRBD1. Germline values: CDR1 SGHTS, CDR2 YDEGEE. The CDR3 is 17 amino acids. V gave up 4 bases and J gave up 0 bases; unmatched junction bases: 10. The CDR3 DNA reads TGTGCCAGCAGCACACTAACGACAGGGGACAGCACAGATACGCAGTATTTT. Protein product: CASSTLTTGDSTDTQYF.